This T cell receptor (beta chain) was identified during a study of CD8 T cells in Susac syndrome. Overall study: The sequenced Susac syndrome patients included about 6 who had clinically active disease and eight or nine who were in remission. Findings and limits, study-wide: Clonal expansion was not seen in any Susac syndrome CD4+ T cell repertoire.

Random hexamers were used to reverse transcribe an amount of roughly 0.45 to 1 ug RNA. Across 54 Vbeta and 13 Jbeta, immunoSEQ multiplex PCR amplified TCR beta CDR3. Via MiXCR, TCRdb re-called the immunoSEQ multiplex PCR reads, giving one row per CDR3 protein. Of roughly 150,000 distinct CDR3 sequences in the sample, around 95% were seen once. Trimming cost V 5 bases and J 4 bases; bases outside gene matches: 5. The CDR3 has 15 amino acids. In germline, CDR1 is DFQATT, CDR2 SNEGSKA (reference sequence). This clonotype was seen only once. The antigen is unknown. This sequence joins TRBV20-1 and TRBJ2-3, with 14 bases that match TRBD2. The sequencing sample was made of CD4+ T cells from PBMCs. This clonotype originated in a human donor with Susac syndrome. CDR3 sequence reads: CSASSTSGGADTQYF. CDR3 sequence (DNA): TGCAGTGCTTCCTCGACTAGCGGGGGGGCAGATACGCAGTATTTT.